The 17 T cell receptor beta chains listed next were all sequenced from one sample in a study of T cells after yellow fever vaccination. TCRdb reanalysed the 5' RACE reads using MiXCR and keeps one entry per CDR3 protein. Of fewer than 350,000 distinct CDR3 sequences listed, less than 4.5% are singletons. Material: PBMCs, obtained on the day of the yellow fever booster vaccination. These receptors originate from a man between 18 and 29 years old who received the YFV17D yellow fever vaccine.

This clonotype was counted only a few times. The chain employs TRBV5-4 and TRBJ2-3, with 7 bases that match TRBD2. CDR1 and CDR2 (germline): SGHNT, YYREEE (reference sequence). The CDR3 spans 16 residues. J was trimmed by 4 bases and V by 6 bases; bases with no gene match: 14. The CDR3 loop reads CASTPTGGAGADTQYF. The CDR3 nucleotides are TGTGCCAGCACCCCTACGGGGGGAGCAGGAGCAGATACGCAGTATTTT.

This clonotype was observed a few times. This chain links TRBV7-9 with TRBJ1-1; D unresolved. The CDR3 totals 12 residues. Germline CDR1 is SEHNR and CDR2 is FQNEAQ (reference sequence). V was pared by 6 bases and J by 1 base, with 6 bases between. The CDR3 sequence is CASRIQNTEAFF. CDR3 coding DNA: TGTGCCAGCAGGATACAGAACACTGAAGCTTTCTTT. Complete variable domain (other parts from reference TRBV7-9 and TRBJ1-1): DTGVSQNPRHKITKRGQNVTFRCDPISEHNRLYWYRQTLGQGPEFLTYFQNEAQLEKSRLLSDRFSAERPKGSFSTLEIQRTEQGDSAMYLCASRIQNTEAFFGQGTRLTVV.

There are many counts of this clonotype. CDR3: CASSQRKGSSTDTQYF. The DNA of the CDR3 is TGTGCCAGCAGCCAAAGAAAAGGGAGTAGCACAGATACGCAGTATTTT. This chain joins TRBV14 and TRBJ2-3, with D perhaps matching TRBD2 (5 bases). CDR3 length equals 16 residues. The V gene's germline CDR1 is SGHDN and CDR2 FVKESK. The germline V and J ends were trimmed by 2 bases and 0 bases, with 12 bases remaining between them.

V usage is TRBV5-1 and J usage is TRBJ1-5; the match to TRBD1 covers 9 bases. Losses at the gene ends were 5 bases for V and 7 bases for J; bases not matched to a gene: 13. CDR3 length equals 16 residues. CDR1 is SGHRS and CDR2 is YFSETQ in the germline V gene. The CDR3 DNA follows: TGCGCCAGCAGTTTTTACCGGGACAGGGAGGGACAGCCCCAGCATTTT. Translating gives CASSFYRDREGQPQHF.

This clonotype was recorded many times. V is TRBV7-9 and J is TRBJ2-7; the match to TRBD1 covers 8 bases. With 5 bases clipped from V and 0 bases from J, the junction kept 9 bases outside the gene matches. Germline assignment: CDR1 SEHNR and CDR2 FQNEAQ (reference sequence). The CDR3 runs 16 residues. The DNA of the CDR3 is TGTGCCAGCAGCCAAACCCCAGGGGGCAGCTCCTACGAGCAGTACGTC. This sequence encodes CASSQTPGGSSYEQYV.

This rearrangement joins TRBV11-2 to TRBJ1-1; 7 nucleotides line up with TRBD1. Germline CDR1 reads SGHAT; CDR2 reads FQNNGV. J gave up 4 bases and V 5 bases, and 10 bases lay outside the gene matches. The CDR3 is 15 amino acids. The CDR3 sequence is CASSKQGHVGTEAFF. DNA of the CDR3: TGTGCCAGCAGCAAACAGGGGCACGTGGGCACTGAAGCTTTCTTT.

This clonotype was counted a few times. V and J are TRBV4-1 and TRBJ1-2; 7 bases match TRBD1. This CDR3 is built from 16 residues. In germline, CDR1 is MGHRA, CDR2 YSYEKL. Trimming took 2 bases from V and 4 from J; bases not matched to a gene: 10. The CDR3: CASSQPATGRGYGYTF. The CDR3 bases are TGCGCCAGCAGCCAACCGGCGACAGGGCGGGGCTATGGCTACACCTTC.

The J gene is TRBJ2-2, the V gene TRBV6-2 or TRBV6-3; D gene unclear. Trimming cost V 7 bases and J 6 bases, with 6 bases left between them. Germline CDR1 and CDR2: MNHEY and SVGEGT. This CDR3 spans 11 amino acids. The CDR3 bases are TGTGCCAGCACCCAGGCCGGGGAGCTGTTTTTT. Translation: CASTQAGELFF.

V is TRBV19 and J is TRBJ1-2, with D unresolved. This CDR3 is built from 13 residues. Germline values: CDR1 LNHDA, CDR2 SQIVND (reference sequence). Trimming removed 6 bases at V and 8 bases at J, with 16 bases between. The DNA of the CDR3 is TGTGCCAGTAGCCGGAGGCCTCCGACCGGCTACACCTTC. The encoded protein is CASSRRPPTGYTF.

The chain links TRBV5-4 to TRBJ2-2; D uncertain. The germline V gene has CDR1 SGHNT and CDR2 YYREEE (reference sequence). The CDR3 length is 14 residues. Trimming took off 1 base at V and 6 bases at J, with 10 bases between the two ends. This chain's CDR3 is CASSLQSNPGELFF. CDR3 in DNA: TGTGCCAGCAGCTTGCAGTCCAATCCCGGGGAGCTGTTTTTT. Drawing the rest from reference TRBV5-4 and TRBJ2-2, the complete variable domain is ETGVTQSPTHLIKTRGQQVTLRCSSQSGHNTVSWYQQALGQGPQFIFQYYREEENGRGNFPPRFSGLQFPNYSSELNVNALELDDSALYLCASSLQSNPGELFFGEGSRLTVL.

Here the CDR3 DNA reads TGTGCCAGCAGCTTTGGAGGGATAGCCAAAAACATTCAGTACTTC. Amino acids: CASSFGGIAKNIQYF. The V call is TRBV5-8, the J call TRBJ2-4; D may be TRBD2 (6 bases). The CDR3 is 15 amino acids. CDR1 and CDR2 from the germline V gene are SGHTS and YDEGEE. V was pared by 2 bases and J by 0 bases, with 9 bases between.

In its sample, this clonotype was seen a few times. The CDR3 here is CASSESPPTAGEAFF. Here the CDR3 DNA reads TGTGCCAGCAGTGAATCCCCCCCCACGGCGGGAGAAGCTTTCTTT. The chain has TRBV25-1 and TRBJ1-1; D gene unclear. The CDR3 runs 15 residues. The germline V gene has CDR1 MGHDK and CDR2 SYGVNS. Trimming removed 1 base from V and 8 bases from J, with 17 bases in between.

In its sample, this clonotype was seen a few times. This chain uses TRBV15 with TRBJ2-1; unclear D gene. In germline, CDR1 is LNHNV, CDR2 YYDKDF (reference sequence). CDR3 size: 14 residues. V lost 1 base, J lost 6 bases, and 10 bases lay in between. CDR3 nucleotides: TGTGCCACCAGCAGAGTACGGCCAGCCAATGAGCAGTTCTTC. It translates to CATSRVRPANEQFF.

CDR3 loop: CASSPTSGHNYQETQYF. In DNA form, the CDR3 reads TGTGCCAGCAGCCCGACTAGCGGGCATAATTACCAAGAGACCCAGTACTTC. This chain links TRBV3-1 with TRBJ2-5; 10 bases map to TRBD2. Germline V gene data show CDR1 as LGHDT and CDR2 as YNNKEL (reference sequence). The CDR3 is 17 amino acids. Unmatched junction bases numbered 8, after V lost 4 bases and J lost 0 bases.

This clonotype was detected a few times. The chain links TRBV6-2 or TRBV6-3 to TRBJ2-5, with D uncertain. The CDR3 loop spans 9 amino acids. V was shortened by 9 bases and J by 4 bases, with 3 bases between the two germline ends. The V gene's germline CDR1 is MNHEY and CDR2 SVGEGT. The CDR3 nucleotides are TGTGCCAGGAGAGAGACCCAGTACTTC. It yields the protein CARRETQYF.

This clonotype came up many times. The chain joins TRBV29-1 to TRBJ1-2, with a possible D match to TRBD1 (5 bases). The CDR3 has 15 amino acids. Germline CDR1 reads SQVTM; CDR2 reads ANQGSEA. The V end lost 2 bases, the J end lost 7 bases, and 20 bases lay between the germline ends. The CDR3 DNA follows: TGCAGCGTTGAACGGTGGGGCAGAATCACACTTGGCTACACCTTC. Protein: CSVERWGRITLGYTF.

V usage is TRBV6-2 or TRBV6-3 and J usage is TRBJ1-6; weak D call: TRBD1 (5 bases). The ends were cut back, 8 bases at V and 0 bases at J, with 20 bases in the middle. Germline values: CDR1 MNHEY, CDR2 SVGEGT. The CDR3 sequence is 18 residues long. DNA for the CDR3: TGTGCCAGCTCACCACCGTACAGGATGAGCTCCTATAATTCACCCCTCCACTTT. Residues: CASSPPYRMSSYNSPLHF.